Following are 19 T cell receptor beta chains from one sample sequenced in a study of T-cell memory formation after mild COVID-19. TCRdb ran MiXCR on the 5' RACE reads and lists one entry per CDR3 protein. The table includes about 39,000 distinct CDR3 sequences, 6% to 6.5% detected once. Specimen: PBMCs or a T cell subset sorted from them (not recorded which). Source of these receptors: an adult who had mild COVID-19 (a few samples of this study predate the infection). Cell type and time point are not known.

CDR3 bases: TGTGCCAGTAGTATAGATCTGACAGACCCCTACGAGCAGTACTTC. The encoded protein is CASSIDLTDPYEQYF. The chain combines TRBV19 with TRBJ2-7; possibly TRBD1 for D (5 bases). This CDR3 contains 15 residues. Trimming took 0 bases from V and 2 from J, leaving 11 bases between them. Per germline, CDR1 LNHDA and CDR2 SQIVND (reference sequence). Combining the CDR3 with reference TRBV19 and TRBJ2-7 gives the whole variable domain DGGITQSPKYLFRKEGQNVTLSCEQNLNHDAMYWYRQDPGQGLRLIYYSQIVNDFQKGDIAEGYSVSREKKESFPLTVTSAQKNPTAFYLCASSIDLTDPYEQYFGPGTRLTVT.

This clonotype was picked up many times. The rearrangement joins TRBV4-2 to TRBJ2-1, with 11 positions matching TRBD2. Germline-derived CDR1 and CDR2 are LGHNA and YNFKEQ. The CDR3 runs to 17 residues. V lost 2 bases to trimming and J lost 6 bases; unmatched junction nucleotides: 9. CDR3 sequence: CASSQPPTSGRGNEQFF. The CDR3 nucleotides read TGTGCCAGCAGCCAACCTCCTACTAGCGGGAGAGGCAATGAGCAGTTCTTC.

This rearrangement joins TRBV2 to TRBJ1-3, with 7 bases lining up with TRBD1. The CDR3 is 13 amino acids. J was trimmed by 5 bases and V by 10 bases; bases with no gene match: 8. Germline V gives CDR1 SNHLY, CDR2 FYNNEI. The CDR3 loop reads CATQTGSRNTIYF. CDR3 DNA: TGTGCCACCCAGACAGGGAGCAGAAACACCATATATTTT.

This chain joins TRBV3-1 and TRBJ2-2; no clear D. Germline CDR1 is LGHDT and CDR2 is YNNKEL (reference sequence). The CDR3 covers 15 residues. V was shortened by 1 base and J by 6 bases, with 12 bases between the two germline ends. The CDR3 DNA is TGTGCCAGCAGCCAAGGCCAGCTTTCGGCCGGGGAGCTGTTTTTT. Translated, it gives CASSQGQLSAGELFF. Filled out from reference TRBV3-1 and TRBJ2-2, the complete variable domain reads DTAVSQTPKYLVTQMGNDKSIKCEQNLGHDTMYWYKQDSKKFLKIMFSYNNKELIINETVPNRFSPKSPDKAHLNLHINSLELGDSAVYFCASSQGQLSAGELFFGEGSRLTVL.

This clonotype was seen only a few times. The V call is TRBV3-1, the J call TRBJ2-7, with D possibly being TRBD1 or TRBD2 (6 bases each). Germline V gene lookup returns CDR1 LGHDT and CDR2 YNNKEL (reference sequence). This CDR3 is built from 18 residues. V shed 1 base and J shed 3 bases, with 22 bases lying between them. CDR3 sequence reads: CASSQGREGTTSFYEQYF. CDR3 nucleotides: TGTGCCAGCAGCCAAGGGCGGGAAGGGACAACAAGTTTCTACGAGCAGTACTTC.

There are many counts of this clonotype. This rearrangement joins TRBV5-5 to TRBJ2-1; 9 nucleotides agree with TRBD2. The CDR3 is 15 amino acids. V was clipped by 4 bases and J by 4 bases; unmatched bases: 6. Germline V lookup: CDR1 SGHKS, CDR2 YYEKEE (reference sequence). The CDR3 region has the DNA TGTGCCAGCAGCCGTAGCGGGGGAACATACAATGAGCAGTTCTTC. Its translation: CASSRSGGTYNEQFF. Looking up the rest from reference TRBV5-5 and TRBJ2-1 gives the full variable domain: DAGVTQSPTHLIKTRGQQVTLRCSPISGHKSVSWYQQVLGQGPQFIFQYYEKEERGRGNFPDRFSARQFPNYSSELNVNALLLGDSALYLCASSRSGGTYNEQFFGPGTRLTVL.

This clonotype was detected ten times or more. This chain connects TRBV5-1 to TRBJ2-1; no reliable D call. Trimming cost V 3 bases and J 4 bases, with 14 bases left between them. This CDR3 contains 15 residues. Germline lookup yields CDR1 SGHRS and CDR2 YFSETQ. Here the CDR3 reads CASSSDLGSYNEQFF. The CDR3 DNA follows: TGCGCCAGCAGCTCCGACCTCGGAAGTTACAATGAGCAGTTCTTC.

The chain has TRBV7-8 and TRBJ2-7; 9 nucleotides line up with TRBD2. This CDR3 region has 14 residues. V shed 1 base, J shed 6 bases, and the junction held 4 bases outside the gene matches. Germline V lookup: CDR1 SGHVS, CDR2 FQNEAQ. The CDR3 here is CASSLVAGEFEQYF. For the CDR3, the DNA is TGTGCCAGCAGCTTAGTAGCGGGAGAATTCGAGCAGTACTTC.

This clonotype was observed many times. J is TRBJ2-2 and V is TRBV29-1; D is possibly TRBD1 or TRBD2 (5 bases each). Per the germline V gene, CDR1 is SQVTM and CDR2 is ANQGSEA. V was trimmed by 4 bases and J by 5 bases, leaving 23 bases between them. The CDR3 has 17 residues. The CDR3 bases are TGCAGCGTTGGTGGTAGCGTGGGGGAGTTCGTAACCGGGGAGCTGTTTTTT. This translates into CSVGGSVGEFVTGELFF.

This clonotype was seen a handful of times. Here the CDR3 DNA reads TGTGCCAGCAGTGAAGGGGGACTCGCAAAGAATGGCTACACCTTC. It is translated as CASSEGGLAKNGYTF. J is TRBJ1-2 and V is TRBV6-1, with D possibly matching TRBD1 (5 bases). The length of the CDR3 is 15 residues. Germline CDR1 reads MNHNS; CDR2 reads SASEGT. V lost 1 base and J 6 bases, leaving 15 bases between the germline ends.

This chain uses TRBV5-1 with TRBJ2-5, with 11 bases fitting TRBD1. The CDR3 contains 14 residues. CDR1 is SGHRS and CDR2 is YFSETQ in the germline V gene. J was trimmed by 9 bases and V by 3 bases; bases with no gene match: 7. Here the CDR3 DNA reads TGCGCCAGCAGCTGGACAGGGGGCGCGGAGGCCCAGTACTTC. Protein product: CASSWTGGAEAQYF.

The sample holds a few counts of this clonotype. The rearrangement joins TRBV4-1 to TRBJ1-1; no definite D call. The V gene lost 6 bases and the J gene lost 6 bases, with 17 bases spanning the gap. This CDR3 comprises 14 residues. Germline V CDR1 and CDR2: MGHRA, YSYEKL. CDR3 region: CASSERSWTAEAFF. The CDR3, as DNA: TGCGCCAGCAGTGAGCGCAGCTGGACCGCTGAAGCTTTCTTT.

In its sample, this clonotype was seen a few times. The genes are TRBV11-2 and TRBJ2-7; 12 bases align to TRBD2. This CDR3 spans 14 amino acids. CDR1 is SGHAT and CDR2 is FQNNGV in the germline V gene. The V gene end was trimmed by 1 base and the J gene end by 6 bases; junction bases not matched to a gene: 1. The CDR3: CASSLALAGGEQYF. The CDR3 DNA sequence: TGTGCCAGCAGCTTAGCACTAGCGGGAGGCGAGCAGTACTTC.

This clonotype appeared a few times. The rearrangement joins TRBV21-1 to TRBJ2-3; TRBD2 was called by the table and not checked on the DNA. TRBV21-1 is reported as a pseudogene. The CDR3 is 17 residues long. CDR3 bases: TGTGCCAGCAGCACCACAATGGTGGAGGGACGGGCAGATACGCAGTATTTT. Protein: CASSTTMVEGRADTQYF.

The DNA for the CDR3 is TGTGCCAGCAGTCACTCCGGGACACCGACCTACGAGCAGTACTTC. Its protein product is CASSHSGTPTYEQYF. This chain joins TRBV16 and TRBJ2-7, with a tentative D call TRBD1 (6 bases). This CDR3 is built from 15 residues. Per germline, CDR1 KGHSY and CDR2 FQNENV. The V end lost 6 bases, the J end lost 2 bases, and 17 bases lay between the germline ends.

CDR3 nucleotide sequence: TGTGCCAGCAGCGCCGGGACAGGGACTTATGGCTACACCTTC. This gives the protein CASSAGTGTYGYTF. The chain carries TRBV7-9 and TRBJ1-2; 9 bases align to TRBD1. CDR3 length: 14 amino acids. With V trimmed by 5 bases and J by 5 bases, 6 bases remained unmatched. Looked up from germline, CDR1 is SEHNR and CDR2 is FQNEAQ (reference sequence).

This clonotype was seen repeatedly, ten times or more. Relative to the germline gene, one junction end is altered; a read error may explain this. The chain employs TRBV7-7 and TRBJ2-1, with a weak D call TRBD1 (6 bases). The CDR3 spans 15 residues. CDR1 and CDR2 (germline): SSHAT, FNYEAQ (reference sequence). CDR3 region: CASSLLGGSYNEQFF. CDR3 nucleotide sequence: TGTGCTAGCAGCTTACTAGGGGGCTCCTACAATGAGCAGTTCTTC.

The V gene is TRBV20-1, the J gene TRBJ1-1; D ambiguous. The CDR3 is 13 residues long. CDR1 and CDR2 (germline): DFQATT, SNEGSKA (reference sequence). Trimming removed 1 base from V and 6 bases from J, with 12 bases in between. The CDR3 DNA follows: TGCAGTGCTAGAGGCCGGACGGCGTCTGAAGCTTTCTTT. Protein sequence: CSARGRTASEAFF.

This clonotype has at least ten counts. This chain joins TRBV28 and TRBJ2-7, with 8 bases identical to TRBD1. V was pared by 2 bases and J by 5 bases, with 11 bases of the junction left unmatched. The germline gives CDR1 MDHEN, CDR2 SYDVKM. CDR3 length: 16 residues. The CDR3 reads CASSLLTQTDRDEQYF. The CDR3 region has the DNA TGTGCCAGCAGTTTACTAACCCAAACGGACAGGGACGAGCAGTACTTC.